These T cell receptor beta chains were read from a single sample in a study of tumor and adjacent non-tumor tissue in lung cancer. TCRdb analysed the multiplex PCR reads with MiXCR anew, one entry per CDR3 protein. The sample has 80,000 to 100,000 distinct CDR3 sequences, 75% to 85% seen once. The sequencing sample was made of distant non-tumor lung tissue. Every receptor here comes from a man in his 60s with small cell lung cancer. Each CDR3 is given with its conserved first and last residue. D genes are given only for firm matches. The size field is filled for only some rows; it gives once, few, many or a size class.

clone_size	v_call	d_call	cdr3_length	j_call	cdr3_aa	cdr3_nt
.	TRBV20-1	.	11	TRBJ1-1	CSAPQSTEVFF	TGCAGTGCTCCCCAGAGCACTGAAGTTTTCTTT
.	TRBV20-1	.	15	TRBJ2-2	CSDTRGDSDTGELFF	TGCAGTGATACTCGCGGGGACTCCGACACTGGGGAGCTGTTTTTT
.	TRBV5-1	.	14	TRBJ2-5	CVSSFSGGQETQYF	TGCGTCAGCAGCTTTTCGGGCGGGCAAGAGACCCAGTACTTC
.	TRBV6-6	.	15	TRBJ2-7	CASHGSPGDTYEQYF	TGTGCCAGCCACGGGTCCCCTGGCGATACCTACGAGCAGTACTTC
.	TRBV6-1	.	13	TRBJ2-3	CASSGQVKDTQYF	TGTGCCAGCAGTGGACAGGTGAAAGATACTCAGTATTTT
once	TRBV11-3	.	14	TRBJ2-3	CTSSTSGVEDTQYF	TGTACCAGCAGCACCTCCGGGGTCGAAGATACGCAGTATTTT
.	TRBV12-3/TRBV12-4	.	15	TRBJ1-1	CASSFPGILNTEAFF	TGTGCCAGCAGTTTCCCAGGGATACTGAACACTGAAGCTTTCTTT
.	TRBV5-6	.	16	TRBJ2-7	CASSLPAGSVTHELYF	TGTGCCAGCAGCTTGCCGGCCGGGTCAGTAACCCACGAGTTGTATTTC
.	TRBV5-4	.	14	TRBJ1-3	CASSLPRAGNIIYF	TGTGCCAGCAGCTTACCACGGGCCGGAAACATCATATATTTT
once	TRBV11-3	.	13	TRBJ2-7	CASSLKTSYEEYF	TGTGCCAGCAGCTTAAAAACTAGCTACGAGGAGTACTTC
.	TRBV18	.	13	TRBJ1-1	CVSSPYAGTEAFF	TGTGTCAGCTCACCCTATGCGGGGACTGAAGCTTTCTTT
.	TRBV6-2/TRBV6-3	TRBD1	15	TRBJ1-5	CASSGLGQGNKPHHF	TGTGCCAGCAGCGGGCTCGGACAGGGGAATAAGCCCCATCATTTT
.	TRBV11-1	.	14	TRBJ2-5	CANSLRQYHETRYF	TGTGCCAACAGCTTAAGACAGTACCATGAGACCCGGTACTTC
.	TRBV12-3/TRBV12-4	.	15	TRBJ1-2	CAISLKASLGNGYTF	TGTGCCATAAGTTTAAAGGCTTCACTGGGCAATGGCTACACCTTC
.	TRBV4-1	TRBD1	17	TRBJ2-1	CASRQRFAGTGINEQFF	TGCGCCAGCAGGCAACGGTTTGCCGGGACAGGGATCAATGAGCAGTTCTTT
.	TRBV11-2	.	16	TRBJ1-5	CASSLYGGQGTQPQHF	TGTGCCAGCAGCCTCTATGGGGGACAAGGAACCCAGCCCCAGCATTTT
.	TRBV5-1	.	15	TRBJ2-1	CANSLVAPEANEQFF	TGCGCCAATAGCTTGGTGGCCCCGGAAGCCAATGAGCAGTTCTTC
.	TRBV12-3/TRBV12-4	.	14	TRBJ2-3	CASSPLLPSETQYF	TGTGCCAGCAGCCCACTGCTCCCCTCTGAAACGCAGTATTTT
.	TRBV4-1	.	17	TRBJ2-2	CTSSSQTIGTNTGELFF	TGCACCAGCAGCTCCCAGACTATCGGGACGAACACCGGGGAGCTGTTTTTT
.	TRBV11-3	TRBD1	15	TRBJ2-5	CASGADRGSQEIQYF	TGTGCCAGTGGCGCTGACAGGGGGTCCCAAGAGATCCAGTACTTC
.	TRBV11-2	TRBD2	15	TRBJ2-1	CASRCVAGVPDDQFF	TGTGCCAGCAGATGTGTAGCGGGAGTCCCGGATGATCAGTTCTTC
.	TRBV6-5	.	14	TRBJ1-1	CASSYSNTITEAFF	TGTGCCAGCAGTTACAGCAACACTATCACTGAAGCTTTCTTT
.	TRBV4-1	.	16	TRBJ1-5	CASSQDRGRSNQLQHF	TGCGCCAGCAGCCAAGATCGGGGGCGCAGTAATCAGCTCCAGCATTTT
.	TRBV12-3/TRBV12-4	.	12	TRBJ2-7	CTSNRDLYEQYF	TGTACCAGCAATAGGGACCTCTACGAGCAGTACTTC
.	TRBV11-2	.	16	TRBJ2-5	CASNLSRDGGMETQYF	TGTGCCAGCAACTTGAGCCGGGACGGGGGTATGGAGACCCAGTACTTC
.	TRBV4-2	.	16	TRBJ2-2	CANSQDLRANTVELFF	TGTGCTAACAGCCAAGATCTCAGGGCGAACACCGTGGAGCTGTTTTTT
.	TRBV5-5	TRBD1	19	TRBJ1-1	CANSGTARGRSTMDTEAFF	TGTGCCAACAGTGGAACTGCCAGGGGGCGTTCGACTATGGACACTGAAGCTTTCTTT
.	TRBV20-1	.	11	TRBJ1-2	CSAEIDHGYTF	TGCAGTGCTGAAATCGACCATGGCTACACCTTC
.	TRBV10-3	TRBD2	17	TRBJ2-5	CAISELSGTSGSETQYF	TGTGCCATCAGTGAGCTGAGCGGGACTAGCGGGAGTGAGACCCAGTACTTC
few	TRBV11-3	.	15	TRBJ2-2	CVSSLQASNTGELFF	TGTGTCAGTAGCTTACAGGCTTCAAACACCGGGGAGCTGTTTTTT
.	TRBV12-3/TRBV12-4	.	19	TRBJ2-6	CASSWSGSPGPIGANVLTF	TGTGCCAGTAGTTGGTCCGGGAGTCCGGGTCCGATAGGGGCCAACGTCCTGACTTTC
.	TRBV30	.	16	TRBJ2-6	CARSATTEAGANVLTF	TGTGCCCGGAGTGCCACCACAGAGGCTGGGGCCAACGTCCTGACTTTC
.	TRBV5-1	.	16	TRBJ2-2	CAGSLARASGTGELFF	TGCGCCGGCAGCTTGGCCCGAGCGAGTGGCACCGGGGAGCTGTTTTTT
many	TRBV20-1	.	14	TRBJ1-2	CSAKVQGDSYGYTF	TGCAGTGCTAAGGTCCAGGGTGATAGCTATGGCTACACCTTC
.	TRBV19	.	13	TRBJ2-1	CASRESHYNEQFF	TGTGCCAGTAGGGAGTCCCACTACAATGAGCAGTTCTTC
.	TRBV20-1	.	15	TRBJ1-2	CSAREGQEDLCGYTF	TGCAGTGCTAGAGAAGGTCAAGAGGACCTCTGTGGCTACACCTTC
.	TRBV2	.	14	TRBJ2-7	CASNEGVPPWKQYF	TGTGCCAGCAACGAAGGGGTACCCCCATGGAAGCAGTACTTC
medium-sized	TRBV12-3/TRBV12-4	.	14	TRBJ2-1	CASSLPTGSSEQFF	TGTGCCAGCAGTTTACCTACAGGGTCCTCTGAGCAGTTCTTC
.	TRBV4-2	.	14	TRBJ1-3	CASSQESSGDTIYF	TGTGCCAGCAGCCAAGAATCCAGCGGAGACACCATATATTTT
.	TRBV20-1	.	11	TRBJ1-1	CSASSSTEASF	TGCAGTGCTAGTTCTTCAACTGAAGCTTCCTTT
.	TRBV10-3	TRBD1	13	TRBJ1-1	CAIRGRDRDEAFF	TGTGCAATCCGGGGGAGGGACAGAGACGAAGCCTTCTTT
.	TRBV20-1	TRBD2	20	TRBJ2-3	CSARAATGRLADISTYTQYF	TGCAGTGCTAGAGCTGCCACGGGGAGACTAGCGGACATTAGCACATATACGCAGTATTTT
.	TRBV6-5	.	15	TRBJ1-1	CARRTPGRMNTETFF	TGTGCCAGAAGGACCCCGGGACGGATGAACACTGAAACTTTCTTT
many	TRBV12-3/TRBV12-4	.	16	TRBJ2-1	CASSLKAASSYNEQFF	TGTGCCAGCAGTTTGAAAGCGGCCAGCTCCTACAATGAGCAGTTCTTC
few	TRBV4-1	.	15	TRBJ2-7	CASRGEVSGTYEQYF	TGCGCCAGCAGAGGGGAAGTCAGCGGTACCTACGAGCAGTATTTC
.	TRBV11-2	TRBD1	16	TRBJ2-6	CASSSQGAAGANVLSF	TGTGCCAGCAGTTCCCAGGGGGCGGCTGGGGCCAACGTCCTGAGTTTC
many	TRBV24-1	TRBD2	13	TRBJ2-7	CATRSGTTDEQYF	TGTGCCACCAGGAGCGGGACTACGGACGAGCAGTACTTC
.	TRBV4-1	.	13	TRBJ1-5	CASSQGMSQIQHF	TGCGCCAGCAGCCAGGGGATGTCTCAAATCCAGCATTTT
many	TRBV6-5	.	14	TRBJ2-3	CASSHLDGADTQYF	TGTGCCAGCAGCCACCTAGACGGGGCAGATACGCAGTATTTT
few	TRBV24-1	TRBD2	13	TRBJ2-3	CATSSGMTDTQYF	TGTGCCACCAGTAGCGGGATGACAGATACGCAGTATTTT
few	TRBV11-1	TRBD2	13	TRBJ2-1	CASRVAGLTEQFF	TGTGCCAGTAGGGTAGCGGGACTAACTGAGCAGTTCTTC
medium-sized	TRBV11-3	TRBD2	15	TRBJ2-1	CASSPSGVTYNEQFF	TGTGCCAGCAGCCCTAGCGGGGTAACCTACAATGAGCAGTTCTTC
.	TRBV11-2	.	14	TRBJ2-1	CACKMRQGDNEQFF	TGTGCATGCAAGATGCGGCAGGGCGACAATGAGCAGTTCTTC
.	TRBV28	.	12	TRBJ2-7	CVSSLFKTDQYF	TGTGTCAGCAGTTTGTTTAAAACCGACCAGTACTTC
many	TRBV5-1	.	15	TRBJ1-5	CASSLAGGGNQPQHF	TGCGCCAGCAGCTTGGCCGGGGGTGGGAATCAGCCCCAGCATTTT
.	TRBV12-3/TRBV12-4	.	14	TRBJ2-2	CASSLFRITGELFF	TGTGCCAGCAGTTTATTTAGAATCACTGGGGAGCTGTTTTTT
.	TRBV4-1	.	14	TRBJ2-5	CASSQLAGQETQYF	TGCGCCAGCAGTCAACTCGCTGGCCAAGAGACCCAGTACTTC
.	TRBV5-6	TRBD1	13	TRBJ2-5	CASSSQGTETQYF	TGTGCCAGTAGCTCACAGGGGACAGAGACCCAGTACTTC
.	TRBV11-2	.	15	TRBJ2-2	CTSSLLGLTTGELFF	TGTACCAGCAGCTTACTAGGACTAACCACCGGGGAGCTGTTTTTT